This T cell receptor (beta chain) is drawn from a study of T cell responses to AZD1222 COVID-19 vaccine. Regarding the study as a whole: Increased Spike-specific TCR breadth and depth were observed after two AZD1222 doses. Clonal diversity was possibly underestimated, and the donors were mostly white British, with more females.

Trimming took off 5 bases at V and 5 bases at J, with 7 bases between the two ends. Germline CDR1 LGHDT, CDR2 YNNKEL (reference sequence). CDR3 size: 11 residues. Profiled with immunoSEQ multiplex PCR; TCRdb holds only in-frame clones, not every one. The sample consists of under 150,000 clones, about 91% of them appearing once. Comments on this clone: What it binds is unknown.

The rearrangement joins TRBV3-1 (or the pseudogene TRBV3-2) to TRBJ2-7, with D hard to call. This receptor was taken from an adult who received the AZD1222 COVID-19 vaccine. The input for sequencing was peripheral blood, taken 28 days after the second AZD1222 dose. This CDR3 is CASSYQDEQYF. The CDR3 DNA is TGTGCCAGCAGCTATCAGGACGAGCAGTACTTC.